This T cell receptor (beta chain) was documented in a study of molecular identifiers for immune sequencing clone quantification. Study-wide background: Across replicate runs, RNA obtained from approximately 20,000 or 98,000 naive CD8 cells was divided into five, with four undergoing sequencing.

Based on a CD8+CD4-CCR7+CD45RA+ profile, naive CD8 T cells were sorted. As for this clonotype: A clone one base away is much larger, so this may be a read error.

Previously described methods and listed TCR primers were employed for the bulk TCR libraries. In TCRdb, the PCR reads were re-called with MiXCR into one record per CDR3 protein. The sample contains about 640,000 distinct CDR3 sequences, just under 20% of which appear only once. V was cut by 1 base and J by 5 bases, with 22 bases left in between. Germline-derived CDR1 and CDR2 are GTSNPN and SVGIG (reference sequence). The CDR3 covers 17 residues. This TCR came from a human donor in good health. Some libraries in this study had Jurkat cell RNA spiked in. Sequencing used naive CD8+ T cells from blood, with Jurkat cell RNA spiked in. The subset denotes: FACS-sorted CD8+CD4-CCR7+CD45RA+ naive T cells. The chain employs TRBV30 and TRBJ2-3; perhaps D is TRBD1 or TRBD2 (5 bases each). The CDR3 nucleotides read TGTGCCTGGAGTGAATCCCCGCTAGCTGGGGCTGTAGATACGCAGTATTTT. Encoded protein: CAWSESPLAGAVDTQYF.